This section outlines one T cell receptor beta chain sequence together with its context. The antigen remains undetermined. Per sample, extraction of total RNA gave at least 5.5 micrograms in every case. The sample belongs to a study of blood T cells in healthy people across ages. General observations from the study: Across the age range, TCR beta diversity per million T cells fell in a roughly linear way.

For the second PCR, which ran for about 6 to 12 cycles, a sample-barcoded 5' primer and a J-beta primer mix were used. Each cDNA molecule was tagged by a template-switch adaptor that had 12 random nucleotides. TCRdb re-derived calls from the 5' RACE reads in MiXCR, one entry per CDR3 protein. The sample lists hundreds of thousands of distinct CDR3 sequences, about 56% seen once, with about 26% in the top ten. V was cut by 3 bases and J by 5 bases, with 15 bases left in between. There are 15 residues in the CDR3. Germline CDR1 is SGHRS and CDR2 is YFSETQ. The sequence derives from a man aged 35 to 55 in good health. This chain joins TRBV5-1 and TRBJ2-1, with D perhaps TRBD1 (9 bases). Sequences were obtained from blood. In DNA, the CDR3 is TGCGCCAGCAGCTCGGGGGGGACAGGGAACAATGAGCAGTTCTTC. Its protein product is CASSSGGTGNNEQFF.